This T cell receptor (beta chain) is from a study of cytomegalovirus exposure and HLA in healthy donors. Study context: An early data release held approximately 85 million unique TCRs from HLA-typed donors.

Study results and caveats: A later examination showed that TCR association rates differed by HLA locus, with DRB1 most and HLA-C fewest.

Comments on this clone: Its antigen remains unknown.

The PCR made use of 60 Vbeta and 13 Jbeta primers. Here immunoSEQ multiplex PCR was the method, and the copy in TCRdb shows in-frame clones only, minus some. The sample includes roughly 180,000 clones, 9.5% seen only once; the top ten take roughly 1.4%. Sequenced: PBMCs. The TCR sequence derives from a woman aged 30 to 39 in good health and CMV-seropositive.

CDR3 sequence (DNA): TGTGCCAGCAGCGTTCTTGAATCCGGCTATGGCTACACCTTC. This sequence encodes CASSVLESGYGYTF. The chain has TRBV2 and TRBJ1-2; D call uncertain. Trimming took off 6 bases at V and 4 bases at J, with 15 bases between the two ends. The CDR3 runs 14 residues. CDR1 is SNHLY, CDR2 FYNNEI, per germline.